This T cell receptor (beta chain) appears in the sequencing data of a study of graft-versus-host responses after intestinal transplantation (dated by TCRdb to about 2021). Turning to the overall study: The transplants that recipients received were multivisceral, liver-intestinal, or isolated intestinal. Graft-versus-host and host-versus-graft alloreactive T cell clones were tracked in the graft, circulation and bone marrow after intestinal transplantation using bulk TCR-beta CDR3 sequencing. A peak of at least 4% donor T cells among recipient peripheral blood mononuclear cells was the definition used for donor T cell macrochimerism. The cohort enrolled about two dozen intestinal transplant recipients, one of whom was a retransplant, and a few patients without pretransplant specimens were excluded. Rather than going through the commercial service, samples from three later patients were sequenced in-house on an Illumina MiSeq and processed with MiXCR. To identify alloreactive clones, pre-transplant mixed lymphocyte reaction products were sequenced and then compared with unstimulated pre-transplant donor and recipient T cells. Every recipient was given anti-thymocyte globulin induction, followed by 3 to 4 years of maintenance tacrolimus and steroids. General findings and caveats noted by the study authors: GvH clones were detected in recipient bone marrow, and some appeared earlier in ileal mucosa or blood, consistent with an intestinal mucosal origin. The conclusions were limited by the relatively low number and heterogeneity of the intestinal transplant patients. Peak levels of circulating GvH clones were associated with declines in HvG clones early after transplant. In patients with donor T cell macrochimerism, the allografts had high GvH to HvG T cell clonal ratios.

Receptor amplification or capture employed the immunoSEQ multiplex PCR assay. For most patients, high-throughput TCR-beta CDR3 sequencing of genomic DNA was performed by Adaptive Biotechnologies. The original methods were these. Adaptive's ImmunoSEQ software was the source of the TCR sequencing data for about 18 patients, while a few other patients were processed with MiXCR and VDJtools. CDR3 nucleotide sequences shared between donor and recipient were removed because their origin could not be assigned. To count as alloreactive, a clone needed at least 2-fold expansion over unstimulated cells and a minimum CFSE-low frequency of 0.002% (template counts) or 0.001% (read counts). Clones were considered mappable if detected in sequenced pre-transplant spleen, lymph node, or MLR CFSE-low populations of the donor or recipient. The cumulative frequency of alloreactive clones was calculated as a percentage of all sequences, weighted by copy number. TCRdb retrieved this table from immuneACCESS and kept in-frame rearrangements only. Not all clones are present; in checked studies, unresolved V genes account for under half, and no reason is known for the remainder. The V and J calls and clone size are taken from that table; D and trimming were inferred from the DNA. The sample table records 60,000 to 65,000 clones; 75% to 90% of these occur just once. More than 1.5% of the sample rests with the top ten.

On this clone: The antigen this receptor binds is unknown. It has no much larger one-base neighbor in the sample; base qualities were not kept.

Clipping removes 5 bases from V and 2 bases from J, with 18 as the unmatched junction base count. The CDR3 spans 18 residues, from the cysteine through the phenylalanine. The CDR3 DNA has 54 bases and is translated from base 1. The germline V gene gives CDR1 as SGDLS and CDR2 as YYNGEE. To isolate intraepithelial and lamina propria lymphocytes from graft specimens, dithiothreitol, EDTA incubations and collagenase D digestion were used. Serial intestinal graft biopsy specimens collected up to 600 days after transplant underwent bulk TCR-beta sequencing. The sequence was collected from a human patient who received an intestinal transplant, so some T cells may come from the graft donor. The rearrangement joined TRBV9 to TRBJ1-1; TRBD1 lines up with 7 middle nucleotides. The sequencing used ileum tissue, collected around 350 days after transplant. The CDR3 region: CASSPQTGRAYSNTEAFF. The bases are TGTGCCAGCAGTCCTCAGACAGGGAGGGCTTATAGTAACACTGAAGCTTTCTTT.